This T cell receptor (beta chain) emerged from a study of T cell clonality in common variable immunodeficiency. Study-wide findings and caveats: Reportedly, TCR beta sequences from common variable immunodeficiency showed fewer deletions and N-nucleotide insertions.

This clone was counted at least ten times. Its antigen is as yet unknown. The read finishes 3 residues shy of the CDR3 end, and the germline J gene is used to complete it. The germline V gene has CDR1 SNHLY and CDR2 FYNNEI. CDR3 size: 13 residues. V was trimmed by 6 bases and J by 4 bases, leaving 12 bases between them. Here immunoSEQ multiplex PCR was the method, and the copy in TCRdb shows in-frame clones only, minus some. In total the sample includes about 47,000 clones, none of them seen once. The chain couples TRBV2 to TRBJ1-2, with D possibly being TRBD1 (5 bases). The receptor was isolated from a person aged 18 to 75 in good health. Sequenced: peripheral blood mononuclear cells. Here the CDR3 reads CASSDGGVYGYTF. The sequenced part of the CDR3 DNA is TGTGCCAGCAGCGACGGGGGGGTCTATGGC.